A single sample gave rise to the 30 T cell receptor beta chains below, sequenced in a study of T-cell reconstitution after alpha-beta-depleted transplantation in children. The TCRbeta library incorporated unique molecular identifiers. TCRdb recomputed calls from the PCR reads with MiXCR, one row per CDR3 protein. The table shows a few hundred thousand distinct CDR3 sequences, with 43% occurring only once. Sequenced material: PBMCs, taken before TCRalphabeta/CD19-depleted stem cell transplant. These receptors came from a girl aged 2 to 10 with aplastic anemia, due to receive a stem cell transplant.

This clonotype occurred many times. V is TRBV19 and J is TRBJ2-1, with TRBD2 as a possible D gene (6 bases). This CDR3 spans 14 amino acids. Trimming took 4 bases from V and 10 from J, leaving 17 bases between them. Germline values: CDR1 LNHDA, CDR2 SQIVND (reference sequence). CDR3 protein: CASSSGGASKEQFF. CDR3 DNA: TGTGCCAGTAGTAGTGGCGGGGCCTCCAAGGAGCAGTTCTTC.

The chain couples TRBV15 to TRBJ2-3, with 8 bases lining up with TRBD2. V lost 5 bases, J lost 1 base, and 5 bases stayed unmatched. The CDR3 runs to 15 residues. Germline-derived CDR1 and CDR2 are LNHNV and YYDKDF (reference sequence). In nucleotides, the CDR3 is TGTGCCACCAGCTCACAGACTAGCGGCACAGATACGCAGTATTTT. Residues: CATSSQTSGTDTQYF.

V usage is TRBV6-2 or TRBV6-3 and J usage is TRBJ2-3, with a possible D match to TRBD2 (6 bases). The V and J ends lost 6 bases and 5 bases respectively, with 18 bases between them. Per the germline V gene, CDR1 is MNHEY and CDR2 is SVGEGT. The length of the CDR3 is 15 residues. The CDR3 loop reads CASRTGLATVDTQYF. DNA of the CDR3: TGTGCCAGCAGAACGGGACTCGCGACAGTAGATACGCAGTATTTT.

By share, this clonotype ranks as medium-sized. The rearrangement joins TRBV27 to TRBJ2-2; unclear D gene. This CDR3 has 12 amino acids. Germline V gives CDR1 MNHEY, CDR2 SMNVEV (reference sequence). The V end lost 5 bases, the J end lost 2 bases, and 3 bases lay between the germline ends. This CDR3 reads CASSTNTGELFF. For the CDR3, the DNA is TGTGCCAGCAGTACAAACACCGGGGAGCTGTTTTTT.

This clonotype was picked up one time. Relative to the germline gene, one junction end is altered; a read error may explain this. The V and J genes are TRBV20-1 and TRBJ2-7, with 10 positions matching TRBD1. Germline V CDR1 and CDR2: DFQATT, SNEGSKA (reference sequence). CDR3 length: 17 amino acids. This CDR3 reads CCARGDRGDLDSYEQYF. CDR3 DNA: TGCTGTGCTAGAGGGGACAGGGGAGATCTCGACTCTTACGAGCAGTACTTC.

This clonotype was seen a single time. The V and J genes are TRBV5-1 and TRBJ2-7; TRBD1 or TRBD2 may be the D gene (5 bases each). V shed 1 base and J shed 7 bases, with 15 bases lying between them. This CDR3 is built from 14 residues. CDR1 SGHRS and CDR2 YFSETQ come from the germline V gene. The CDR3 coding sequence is TGCGCCAGCAGCTTGTTTGGCAGGGACCCTGAGCAGTACTTC. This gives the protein CASSLFGRDPEQYF.

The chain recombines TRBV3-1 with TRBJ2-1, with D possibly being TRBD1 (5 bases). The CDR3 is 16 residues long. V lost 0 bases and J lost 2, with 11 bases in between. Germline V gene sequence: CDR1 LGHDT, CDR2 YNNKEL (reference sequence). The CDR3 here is CASSQDSGSTYNEQFF. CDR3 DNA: TGTGCCAGCAGCCAAGACTCAGGGTCGACCTACAATGAGCAGTTCTTC.

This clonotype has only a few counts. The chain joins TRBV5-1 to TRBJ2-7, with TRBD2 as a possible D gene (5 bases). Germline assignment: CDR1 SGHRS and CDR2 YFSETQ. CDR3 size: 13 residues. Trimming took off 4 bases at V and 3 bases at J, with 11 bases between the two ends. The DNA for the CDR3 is TGCGCCAGCAGCCTCTCTAGCATCTACGAGCAGTACTTC. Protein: CASSLSSIYEQYF. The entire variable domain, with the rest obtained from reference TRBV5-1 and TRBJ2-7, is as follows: KAGVTQTPRYLIKTRGQQVTLSCSPISGHRSVSWYQQTPGQGLQFLFEYFSETQRNKGNFPGRFSGRQFSNSRSEMNVSTLELGDSALYLCASSLSSIYEQYFGPGTRLTVT.

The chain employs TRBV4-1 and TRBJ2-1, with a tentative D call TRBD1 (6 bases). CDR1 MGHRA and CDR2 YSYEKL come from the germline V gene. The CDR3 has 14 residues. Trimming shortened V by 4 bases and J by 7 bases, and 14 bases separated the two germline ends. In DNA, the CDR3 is TGCGCCAGCAGCCCGAATGCGAGGGGGAATGAGCAGTTCTTC. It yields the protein CASSPNARGNEQFF.

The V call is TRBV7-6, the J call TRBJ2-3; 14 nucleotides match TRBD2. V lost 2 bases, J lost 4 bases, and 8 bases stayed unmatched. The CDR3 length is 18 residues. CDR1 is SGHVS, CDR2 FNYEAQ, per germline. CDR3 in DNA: TGTGCCAGCAGCTTAATAGGACTAGCGGGAGGTCAGGCAGATACGCAGTATTTT. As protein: CASSLIGLAGGQADTQYF.

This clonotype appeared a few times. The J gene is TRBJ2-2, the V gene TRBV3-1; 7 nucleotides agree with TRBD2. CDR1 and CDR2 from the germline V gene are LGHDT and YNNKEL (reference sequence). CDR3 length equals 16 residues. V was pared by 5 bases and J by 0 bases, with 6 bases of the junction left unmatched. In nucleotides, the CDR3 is TGTGCCAGCAGCTTTCGGGCGGGGGCGAACACCGGGGAGCTGTTTTTT. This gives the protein CASSFRAGANTGELFF.

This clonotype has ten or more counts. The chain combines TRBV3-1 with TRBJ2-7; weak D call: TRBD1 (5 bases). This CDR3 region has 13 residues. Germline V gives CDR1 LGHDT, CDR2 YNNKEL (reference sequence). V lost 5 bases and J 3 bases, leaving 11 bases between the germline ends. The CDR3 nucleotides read TGTGCCAGCAGCTACTTTGACAGCTACGAGCAGTACTTC. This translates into CASSYFDSYEQYF.

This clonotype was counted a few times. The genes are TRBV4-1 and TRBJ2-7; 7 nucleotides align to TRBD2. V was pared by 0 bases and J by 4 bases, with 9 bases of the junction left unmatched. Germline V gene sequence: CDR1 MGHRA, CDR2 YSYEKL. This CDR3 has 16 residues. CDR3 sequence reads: CASSQDELQGGYEQYF. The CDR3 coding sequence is TGCGCCAGCAGCCAAGATGAGCTCCAGGGAGGGTACGAGCAGTACTTC.

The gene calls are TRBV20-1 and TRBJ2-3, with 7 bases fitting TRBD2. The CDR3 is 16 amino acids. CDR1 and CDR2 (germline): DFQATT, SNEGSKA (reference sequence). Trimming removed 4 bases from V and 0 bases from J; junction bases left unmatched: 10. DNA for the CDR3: TGCAGTGCTATTACACCTAGCGGAGCTAGCACAGATACGCAGTATTTT. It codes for CSAITPSGASTDTQYF.

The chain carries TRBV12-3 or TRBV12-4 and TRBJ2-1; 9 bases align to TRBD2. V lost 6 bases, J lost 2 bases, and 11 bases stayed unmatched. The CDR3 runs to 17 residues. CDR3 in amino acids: CASSRSSGGYPYNEQFF. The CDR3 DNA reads TGTGCCAGCAGCCGTAGTAGCGGGGGATACCCCTACAATGAGCAGTTCTTC.

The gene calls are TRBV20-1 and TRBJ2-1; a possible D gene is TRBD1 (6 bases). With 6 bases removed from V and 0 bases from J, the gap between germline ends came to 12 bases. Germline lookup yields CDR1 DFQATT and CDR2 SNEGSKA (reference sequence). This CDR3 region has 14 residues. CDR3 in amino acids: CSANRDLSYNEQFF. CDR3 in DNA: TGCAGTGCGAACAGGGACCTCTCCTACAATGAGCAGTTCTTC.

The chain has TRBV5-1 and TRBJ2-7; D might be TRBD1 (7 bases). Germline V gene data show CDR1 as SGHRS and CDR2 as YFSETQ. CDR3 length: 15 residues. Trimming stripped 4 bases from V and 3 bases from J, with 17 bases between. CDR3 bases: TGCGCCAGCAGCCCGGGGGCGGGACAGATCTACGAGCAGTACTTC. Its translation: CASSPGAGQIYEQYF.

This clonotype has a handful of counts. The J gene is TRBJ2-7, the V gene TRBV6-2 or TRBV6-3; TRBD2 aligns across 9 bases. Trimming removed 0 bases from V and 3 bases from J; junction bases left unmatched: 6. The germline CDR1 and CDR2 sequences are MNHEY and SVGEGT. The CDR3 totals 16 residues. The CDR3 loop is CASSYSPSGKIYEQYF. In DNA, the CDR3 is TGTGCCAGCAGTTACTCCCCTAGCGGGAAGATCTACGAGCAGTACTTC.

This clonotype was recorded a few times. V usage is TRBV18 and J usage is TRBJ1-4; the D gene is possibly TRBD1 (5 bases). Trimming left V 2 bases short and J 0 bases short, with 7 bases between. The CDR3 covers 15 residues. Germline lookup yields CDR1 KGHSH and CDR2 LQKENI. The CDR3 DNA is TGTGCCAGCTCACCAGGGACCCCAACTAATGAAAAACTGTTTTTT. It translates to CASSPGTPTNEKLFF.

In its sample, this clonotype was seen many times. CDR3 bases: TGTGCCAGCAGCATTTCCTCGGACGTATCCGGGGAGCTGTTTTTT. It yields the protein CASSISSDVSGELFF. The chain recombines TRBV7-9 with TRBJ2-2; D ambiguous. The germline CDR1 and CDR2 sequences are SEHNR and FQNEAQ (reference sequence). Trimming removed 5 bases at V and 6 bases at J, with 16 bases between. The CDR3 sequence is 15 residues long.

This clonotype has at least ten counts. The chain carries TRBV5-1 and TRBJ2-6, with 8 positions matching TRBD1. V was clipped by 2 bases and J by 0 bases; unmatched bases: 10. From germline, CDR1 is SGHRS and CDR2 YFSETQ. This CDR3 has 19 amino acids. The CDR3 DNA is TGCGCCAGCAGCTTAGGTTTGGGACAGGCGACCTCTGGGGCCAACGTCCTGACTTTC. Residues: CASSLGLGQATSGANVLTF.

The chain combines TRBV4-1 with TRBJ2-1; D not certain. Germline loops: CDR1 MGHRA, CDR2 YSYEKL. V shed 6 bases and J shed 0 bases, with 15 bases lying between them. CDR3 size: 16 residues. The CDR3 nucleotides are TGCGCCAGCAGTCCCCAAGAGGTGAGCTCCTACAATGAGCAGTTCTTC. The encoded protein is CASSPQEVSSYNEQFF.

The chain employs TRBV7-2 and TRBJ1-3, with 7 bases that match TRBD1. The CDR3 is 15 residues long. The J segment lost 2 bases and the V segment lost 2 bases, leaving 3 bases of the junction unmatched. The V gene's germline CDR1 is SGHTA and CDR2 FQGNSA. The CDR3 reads CASSLTGTAGNTIYF. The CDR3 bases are TGTGCCAGCAGCTTAACCGGGACAGCTGGAAACACCATATATTTT.

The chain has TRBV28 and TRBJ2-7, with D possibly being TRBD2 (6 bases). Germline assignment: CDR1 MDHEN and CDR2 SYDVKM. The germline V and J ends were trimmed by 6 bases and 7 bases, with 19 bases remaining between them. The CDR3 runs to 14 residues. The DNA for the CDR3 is TGTGCCAGCAGAACCGGGACTGGGTTGGGGGAGCAGTACTTC. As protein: CASRTGTGLGEQYF.

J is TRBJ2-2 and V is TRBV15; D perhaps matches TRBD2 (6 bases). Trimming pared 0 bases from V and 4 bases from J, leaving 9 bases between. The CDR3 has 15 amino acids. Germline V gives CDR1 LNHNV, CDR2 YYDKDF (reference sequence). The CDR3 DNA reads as TGTGCCACCAGCAGAGATATAGCGGTCACCGGGGAGCTGTTTTTT. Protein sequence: CATSRDIAVTGELFF.

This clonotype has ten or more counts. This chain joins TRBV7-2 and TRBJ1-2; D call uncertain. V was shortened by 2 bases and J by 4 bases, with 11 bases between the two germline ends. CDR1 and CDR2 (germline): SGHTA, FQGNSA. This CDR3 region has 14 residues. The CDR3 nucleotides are TGTGCCAGCAGCTTAAGAACGCAGCCCTATGGCTACACCTTC. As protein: CASSLRTQPYGYTF. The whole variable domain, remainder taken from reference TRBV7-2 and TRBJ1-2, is GAGVSQSPSNKVTEKGKDVELRCDPISGHTALYWYRQSLGQGLEFLIYFQGNSAPDKSGLPSDRFSAERTGGSVSTLTIQRTQQEDSAVYLCASSLRTQPYGYTFGSGTRLTVV.

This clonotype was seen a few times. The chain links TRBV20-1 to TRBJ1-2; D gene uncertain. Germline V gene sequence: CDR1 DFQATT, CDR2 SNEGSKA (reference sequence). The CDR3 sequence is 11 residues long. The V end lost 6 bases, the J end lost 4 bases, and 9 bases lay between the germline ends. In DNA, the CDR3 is TGCAGTGCGTTCACAATCTATGGCTACACCTTC. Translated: CSAFTIYGYTF.

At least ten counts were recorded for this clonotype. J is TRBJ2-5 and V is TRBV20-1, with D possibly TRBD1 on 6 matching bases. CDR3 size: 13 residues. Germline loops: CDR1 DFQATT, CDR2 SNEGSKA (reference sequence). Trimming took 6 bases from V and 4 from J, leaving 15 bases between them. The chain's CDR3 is CSARKDRRETQYF. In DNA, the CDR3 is TGCAGTGCCAGGAAAGACAGGCGAGAGACCCAGTACTTC.

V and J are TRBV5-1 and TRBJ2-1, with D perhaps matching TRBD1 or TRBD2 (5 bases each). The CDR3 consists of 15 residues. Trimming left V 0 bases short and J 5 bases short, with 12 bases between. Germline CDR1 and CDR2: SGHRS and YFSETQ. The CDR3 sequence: CASSLVGDPHNEQFF. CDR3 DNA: TGCGCCAGCAGCTTGGTGGGGGACCCACACAATGAGCAGTTCTTC.

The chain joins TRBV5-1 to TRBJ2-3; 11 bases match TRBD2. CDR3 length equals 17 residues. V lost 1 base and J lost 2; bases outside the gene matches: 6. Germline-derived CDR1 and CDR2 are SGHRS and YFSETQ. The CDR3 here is CASSLTSGGSFTDTQYF. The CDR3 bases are TGCGCCAGCAGCTTGACTAGCGGGGGATCCTTCACAGATACGCAGTATTTT.